Sequencing of this T cell receptor beta chain was carried out in a study of blood T cells in healthy people across ages. The second PCR ran about 6 to 11 cycles with a sample-barcoded 5' primer and J-beta primers. Each sample yielded at least 3 million CDR3-containing paired-end reads. Via MiXCR, TCRdb re-called the 5' RACE reads, giving one row per CDR3 protein. This table has around 1,000,000 distinct CDR3 sequences, about 25% appearing once. These data were also filed under a second study, of T cells of mothers and their children. That study adds: During the second PCR, the M1S primer introduced sample barcodes along with 2-4 random nucleotides.

The sequenced material came from blood. The TCR comes from a girl aged 2 to 9 in good health.

The CDR3 DNA is TGTGCCACCGGCGAACGGACTAGCGGGGCCGATACGCAGTATTTT. This sequence encodes CATGERTSGADTQYF. The chain carries TRBV24-1 and TRBJ2-3, with 12 nucleotides matching TRBD2. Germline CDR1 reads KGHDR; CDR2 reads SFDVKD. This CDR3 is 15 amino acids long. The V and J ends lost 9 bases and 6 bases, in that order; junction bases with no gene match: 9.